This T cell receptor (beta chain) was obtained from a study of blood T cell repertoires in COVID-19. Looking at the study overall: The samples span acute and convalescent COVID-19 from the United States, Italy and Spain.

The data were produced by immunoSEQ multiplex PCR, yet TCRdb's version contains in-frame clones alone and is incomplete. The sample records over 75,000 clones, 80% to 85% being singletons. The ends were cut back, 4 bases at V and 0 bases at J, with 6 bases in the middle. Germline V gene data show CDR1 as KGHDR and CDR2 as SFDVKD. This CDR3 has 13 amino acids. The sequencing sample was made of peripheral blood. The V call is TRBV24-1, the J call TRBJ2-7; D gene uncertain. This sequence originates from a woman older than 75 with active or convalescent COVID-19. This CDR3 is CATSESRSYEQYF. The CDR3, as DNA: TGTGCCACCAGTGAGTCCCGCTCCTACGAGCAGTACTTC.